The rows below give T cell receptor beta chains drawn from one sample of a study of radiotherapy plus CTLA-4 blockade in lung cancer. Profiled with immunoSEQ multiplex PCR; TCRdb holds only in-frame clones, not every one. The sample lists about 82,000 clones; around 72% were seen once. The sample consisted of peripheral blood, taken from a patient treated with radiotherapy plus ipilimumab. The source of these receptors is a human donor with non-small cell lung cancer that progressed on radiotherapy plus ipilimumab. Each CDR3 is given with its conserved first and last residue. The order of the fields is J gene, D gene, clone size, V gene, CDR3 DNA, CDR3 protein. D genes are given only for firm matches. Expanded clones are given a class, and other clones once, few, many or no size at all.

j_gene: TRBJ2-5
d_gene: TRBD1
abundance: .
v_gene: TRBV4-1
CDR3nt: TGCGCCAGCAGCCAGAGGACAGGGGAGGCCGAAGAGACCCAGTACTTC
CDR3aa: CASSQRTGEAEETQYF

j_gene: TRBJ2-7
d_gene: .
abundance: .
v_gene: TRBV11-2
CDR3nt: TGTGCCAGCAGAACCCCCACTGGCGAGCAGTACTTC
CDR3aa: CASRTPTGEQYF

j_gene: TRBJ1-3
d_gene: .
abundance: .
v_gene: TRBV6-1
CDR3nt: TGTGCCAGCAGCCCGATGGGGGACACCATATATTTT
CDR3aa: CASSPMGDTIYF

j_gene: TRBJ2-7
d_gene: .
abundance: .
v_gene: TRBV6-6
CDR3nt: TGTGCCAGCAGTTACTCAGGGTCAACAGGCCGGGACGAGCAGTACTTC
CDR3aa: CASSYSGSTGRDEQYF

j_gene: TRBJ1-3
d_gene: .
abundance: once
v_gene: TRBV18
CDR3nt: TGTGCCAGCTCACAAGACCTCTCTGGAAACACCATATATTTT
CDR3aa: CASSQDLSGNTIYF

j_gene: TRBJ2-7
d_gene: TRBD1
abundance: .
v_gene: TRBV5-5
CDR3nt: TGTGCCAGCAGCTTACGGGGGACAGGGTCCTACGAGCAGTACTTC
CDR3aa: CASSLRGTGSYEQYF

j_gene: TRBJ2-5
d_gene: .
abundance: .
v_gene: TRBV4-2
CDR3nt: TGTGCCAGCAGCCAAGATAAGACGCAAGAGACCCAGTACTTC
CDR3aa: CASSQDKTQETQYF

j_gene: TRBJ1-1
d_gene: TRBD1
abundance: .
v_gene: TRBV6-6
CDR3nt: TGTGCCATCCACAGGGGAGGCGAGGCTGAAGCTTTCTTT
CDR3aa: CAIHRGGEAEAFF

j_gene: TRBJ2-7
d_gene: TRBD2
abundance: few
v_gene: TRBV19
CDR3nt: TGTGCCAGTAGTAGGGGGACTAGCGGGAGAAGTTTCGGCTACGAGCAGTACTTC
CDR3aa: CASSRGTSGRSFGYEQYF

j_gene: TRBJ2-5
d_gene: TRBD2
abundance: .
v_gene: TRBV28
CDR3nt: TGTGCCAGCAGTTTCTACGGCGGGGGGATTAGCGGCCCGCAAGAGACCCAGTACTTC
CDR3aa: CASSFYGGGISGPQETQYF

j_gene: TRBJ1-1
d_gene: TRBD1
abundance: .
v_gene: TRBV19
CDR3nt: TGTGCCAGTAGTATAGGTTGGACAGGGAAGACCACTGAAGCTTTCTTT
CDR3aa: CASSIGWTGKTTEAFF

j_gene: TRBJ2-1
d_gene: TRBD1
abundance: once
v_gene: TRBV6-6
CDR3nt: TGTGCCAGCCAACGGACAGGGGGGTCCAATGAGCAGTTCTTC
CDR3aa: CASQRTGGSNEQFF

j_gene: TRBJ2-1
d_gene: TRBD2
abundance: few
v_gene: TRBV7-3
CDR3nt: TGTGCCAGCAGCTTGGCGGGGACTAGCTCCTACAATGAGCAGTTCTTC
CDR3aa: CASSLAGTSSYNEQFF